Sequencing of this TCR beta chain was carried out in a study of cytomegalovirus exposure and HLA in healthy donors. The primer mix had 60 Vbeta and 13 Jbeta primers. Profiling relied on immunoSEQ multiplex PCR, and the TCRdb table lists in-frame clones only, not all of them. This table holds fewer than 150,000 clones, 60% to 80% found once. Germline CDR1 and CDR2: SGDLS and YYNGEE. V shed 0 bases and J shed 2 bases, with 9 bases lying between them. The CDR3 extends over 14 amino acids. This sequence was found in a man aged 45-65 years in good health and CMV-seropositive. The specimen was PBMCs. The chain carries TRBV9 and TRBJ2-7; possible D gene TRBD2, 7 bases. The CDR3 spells CASSVGGGAYEQYF. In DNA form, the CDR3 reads TGTGCCAGCAGCGTAGGGGGGGGCGCCTACGAGCAGTACTTC.